These T cell receptor beta chains were read from a single sample in a study of T cells in Graves' hyperthyroidism and ophthalmopathy. In TCRdb, the multiplex PCR reads were re-called with MiXCR into one record per CDR3 protein. The table has 200,000 or so distinct CDR3 sequences, about 15% seen once; the top ten hold 40% to 65%. The sequenced sample was blood. The receptors originated from a woman aged 45-65 years with Graves' hyperthyroidism. Both conserved end residues are part of each CDR3. The D gene is left open where the match is weak. Some rows mark clone size as missing; the rest say once, few, many or name a class of expanded clone.

d_call	clone_size	v_call	j_call	cdr3_aa	cdr3_nt
-	many	TRBV7-8	TRBJ1-5	CASSSRGAGNQPQHF	TGTGCCAGCAGCTCCCGGGGGGCAGGTAATCAGCCCCAGCATTTT
TRBD2	many	TRBV27	TRBJ2-7	CASSPAGGSYEQYF	TGTGCCAGCAGTCCAGCGGGAGGAAGCTACGAGCAGTACTTC
-	many	TRBV7-9	TRBJ2-4	CASSSRIQGSVNIQYF	TGTGCCAGCAGCTCTCGTATCCAGGGTAGCGTAAATATTCAGTACTTC
-	many	TRBV27	TRBJ2-7	CASSYEGGTLLDEQYF	TGTGCCAGCAGTTACGAGGGGGGGACATTACTTGACGAGCAGTACTTC
TRBD2	-	TRBV14	TRBJ2-7	CAGSQTRGLELYEQYF	TGTGCCGGCAGCCAAACCAGGGGACTAGAACTCTACGAGCAGTACTTC
-	few	TRBV20-1	TRBJ2-1	CSARMGGSYNEQFF	TGCAGTGCTAGAATGGGGGGCTCCTACAATGAGCAGTTCTTC
-	-	TRBV9	TRBJ2-3	CASSAWTIYTDTQYF	TGTGCCAGCAGCGCCTGGACTATTTACACAGATACGCAGTATTTT
-	-	TRBV7-9	TRBJ2-7	CASSLDRSWEQYF	TGTGCCAGCAGCTTAGACCGGTCTTGGGAGCAGTACTTC
-	-	TRBV7-2	TRBJ2-7	CASSLNQGRYEQYF	TGTGCCAGCAGCTTAAACCAGGGAAGGTACGAGCAGTACTTC
TRBD1	many	TRBV5-4	TRBJ1-2	CASSLRQGDGYTF	TGTGCCAGCAGCTTGCGACAGGGAGACGGCTACACCTTC
-	many	TRBV30	TRBJ1-2	CAWSNSYGYTF	TGTGCCTGGAGTAACAGCTATGGCTACACCTTC
TRBD1	once	TRBV28	TRBJ1-1	CASSLGQGFPEAFF	TGTGCCAGCAGTTTAGGACAGGGGTTCCCTGAAGCTTTCTTT
TRBD1	once	TRBV20-1	TRBJ1-2	CSARDQGQGYGYTF	TGCAGTGCTAGAGATCAGGGACAGGGCTATGGCTACACCTTC
TRBD1	-	TRBV5-1	TRBJ2-6	CASSTGGSGANVLTF	TGCGCCAGTTCGACAGGGGGCTCTGGGGCCAACGTCCTGACTTTC
-	-	TRBV12-3/TRBV12-4	TRBJ1-4	CASNTGGANEKLFF	TGTGCCAGCAACACGGGAGGCGCTAATGAAAAACTGTTTTTT
TRBD2	many	TRBV12-3/TRBV12-4	TRBJ2-1	CASSSERLAGGKEQFF	TGTGCCAGCAGTTCGGAGAGACTAGCGGGAGGCAAAGAGCAGTTCTTC
TRBD1	many	TRBV4-1	TRBJ2-7	CASSQVGQGRYEQYF	TGCGCCAGCAGCCAAGTTGGACAGGGGCGCTACGAGCAGTACTTC
TRBD1	many	TRBV6-1	TRBJ1-2	CASSDHRGLYGYTF	TGTGCCAGCAGTGACCACAGGGGGCTCTATGGCTACACCTTC
-	many	TRBV12-5	TRBJ1-1	CASSTGTPNTEAFF	TGTGCTAGTAGTACAGGGACGCCGAACACTGAAGCTTTCTTT
-	many	TRBV27	TRBJ2-3	CATMEWGQSADTQYF	TGTGCCACTATGGAGTGGGGGCAGAGCGCAGATACGCAGTATTTT
-	many	TRBV27	TRBJ2-7	CASSPGTLLGEQYF	TGTGCCAGCAGTCCCGGGACACTCCTAGGGGAGCAGTACTTC
-	many	TRBV6-5	TRBJ2-7	CASSYSGLGGYEQYF	TGTGCCAGCAGTTACTCGGGTTTAGGAGGCTACGAGCAGTACTTC
TRBD1	many	TRBV7-9	TRBJ2-5	CASSPRGFETQYF	TGTGCCAGCAGCCCCAGGGGGTTCGAGACCCAGTACTTC
TRBD2	-	TRBV11-2	TRBJ2-7	CASSPQLAGAALYEQYF	TGTGCCAGCAGCCCGCAACTAGCGGGGGCCGCTTTATACGAGCAGTACTTC
-	many	TRBV5-1	TRBJ1-2	CASSEGDSLQVGTNGYTF	TGCGCCAGCAGCGAGGGGGACTCCCTTCAGGTTGGCACTAATGGCTACACCTTC
-	many	TRBV28	TRBJ2-1	CASSPPPGRRIGFNEQFF	TGTGCCAGCAGCCCCCCCCCGGGCCGAAGGATCGGATTCAATGAGCAGTTCTTC
TRBD2	-	TRBV30	TRBJ2-1	CAWRATSGRYNEQFF	TGTGCCTGGAGAGCGACTAGCGGGAGGTACAATGAGCAGTTCTTC